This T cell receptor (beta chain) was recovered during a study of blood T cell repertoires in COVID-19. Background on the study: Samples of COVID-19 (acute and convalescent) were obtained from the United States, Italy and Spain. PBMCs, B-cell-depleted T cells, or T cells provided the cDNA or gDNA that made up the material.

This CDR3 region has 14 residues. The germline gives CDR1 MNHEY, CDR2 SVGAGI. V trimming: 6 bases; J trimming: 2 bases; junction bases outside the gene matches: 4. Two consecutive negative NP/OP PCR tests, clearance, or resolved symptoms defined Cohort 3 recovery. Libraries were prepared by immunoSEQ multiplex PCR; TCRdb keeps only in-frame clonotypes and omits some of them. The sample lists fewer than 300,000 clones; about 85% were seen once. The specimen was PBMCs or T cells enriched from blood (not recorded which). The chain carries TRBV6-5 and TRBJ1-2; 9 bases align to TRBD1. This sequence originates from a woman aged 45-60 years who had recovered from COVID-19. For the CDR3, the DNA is TGTGCCAGCAGGAGACAGGGGGAGAACTATGGCTACACCTTC. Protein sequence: CASRRQGENYGYTF.